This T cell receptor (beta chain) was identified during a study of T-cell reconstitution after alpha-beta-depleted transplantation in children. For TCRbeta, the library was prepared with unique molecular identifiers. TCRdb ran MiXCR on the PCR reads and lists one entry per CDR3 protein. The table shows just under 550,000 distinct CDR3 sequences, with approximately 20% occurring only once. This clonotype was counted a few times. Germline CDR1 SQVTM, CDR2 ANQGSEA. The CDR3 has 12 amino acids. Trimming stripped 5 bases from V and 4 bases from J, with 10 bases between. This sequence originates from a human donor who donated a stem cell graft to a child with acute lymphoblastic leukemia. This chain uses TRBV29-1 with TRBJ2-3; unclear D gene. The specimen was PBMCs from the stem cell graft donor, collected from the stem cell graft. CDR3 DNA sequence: TGCAGCGTTCGGTCACCACCAGATACGCAGTATTTT. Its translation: CSVRSPPDTQYF.